In its sample, the clone carrying this T cell receptor (beta chain) was seen a few times. Its antigen is not identified. These data are taken from a study of cytomegalovirus exposure and HLA in healthy donors. CDR1 MDHEN and CDR2 SYDVKM come from the germline V gene. The length of the CDR3 is 14 residues. With 7 bases clipped from V and 0 bases from J, the junction kept 4 bases outside the gene matches. The data were produced by immunoSEQ multiplex PCR, yet TCRdb's version contains in-frame clones alone and is incomplete. The table shows roughly 120,000 clones, with 70% to 90% occurring only once. Findings of the study overall: First-cohort TCR clusters tended to co-occur in the roughly 130 validation repertoires, a later analysis found. Reports credit the classifier with highly specific, highly sensitive diagnosis of cytomegalovirus status.

The receptor's source is a man younger than 30 in good health and CMV-seropositive. The chain recombines TRBV28 with TRBJ2-5, with 8 bases matching TRBD2. The sample comprised PBMCs. CDR3 nucleotide sequence: TGTGCCAGCACGAGCGGGGGACACCAAGAGACCCAGTACTTC. It yields the protein CASTSGGHQETQYF.